These T cell receptor beta chains were read from a single sample in a study of PD-1 blockade in classical Hodgkin lymphoma. The table came from immunoSEQ multiplex PCR; TCRdb's copy has only in-frame clones and leaves some out. The sample contains 50,000 or so clones, just under 75% of which appear only once. The source material was peripheral blood mononuclear cells (PBMCs), sampled before the second cycle of nivolumab. The receptors derive from a human donor with classical Hodgkin lymphoma. The CDR3 runs from the conserved cysteine through the conserved F or W. The D gene is left open where the match is weak. Only part of the rows carry a size: once, few, many, or a class if the clone is expanded.

len,d_gene,j_gene,v_gene,abundance,CDR3nt,CDR3aa
13,-,TRBJ1-3,TRBV19,-,TGTGCCAGTCGGGCGGCCTCTGGAAACACCATATATTTT,CASRAASGNTIYF
15,-,TRBJ1-3,TRBV7-9,few,TGTGCCAGCAGCTTAGCGGGACTGTTTACAAACACCATATATTTT,CASSLAGLFTNTIYF
16,TRBD2,TRBJ2-1,TRBV7-3,-,TGTGCCAGCAGCTCCATAGCGGGAGAAGGCTACAATGAGCAGTTCTTC,CASSSIAGEGYNEQFF
15,-,TRBJ2-3,TRBV19,-,TGTGCCAGTACAAAGCCGGGGAGAGGCACAGATACGCAGTATTTT,CASTKPGRGTDTQYF
13,-,TRBJ2-2,TRBV11-1,few,TGTGCCAGCAGCTTAGGAGGTACCGGGGAGCTGTTTTTT,CASSLGGTGELFF
14,-,TRBJ2-7,TRBV7-9,-,TGTGCCAGCAGCTTACTCCCAGGGTCTTACGAGCAGTACTTC,CASSLLPGSYEQYF
14,-,TRBJ1-5,TRBV10-2,once,TGCGCCAGCAGTAACCCCCAACCCAATCAGCCCCAGCATTTT,CASSNPQPNQPQHF
15,-,TRBJ2-7,TRBV7-2,-,TGTGCCAGCAGCTTAGTTGGCGGGATCTCCTACGAGCAGTACTTC,CASSLVGGISYEQYF
17,TRBD1,TRBJ2-1,TRBV19,-,TGTGCCAGTATAGGGGGGACAGGGCCCGCGTCCTACAATGAGCAGTTCTTC,CASIGGTGPASYNEQFF
14,-,TRBJ2-3,TRBV7-3,once,TGTGCCAGCAGGTTAGCGGCAAGCACAGATACGCAGTATTTT,CASRLAASTDTQYF
14,TRBD1,TRBJ1-4,TRBV7-2,-,TGTGCCAGCGGGCGGGGACAGATGAATGAAAAACTGTTTTTT,CASGRGQMNEKLFF
17,TRBD1,TRBJ2-5,TRBV4-1,-,TGCGCCAGCAGCCAAGTATTCGGGACAGGGGCCCCGGGGACCCAGTACTTC,CASSQVFGTGAPGTQYF
14,-,TRBJ2-5,TRBV15,-,TGTGCCACCAGCAGGGCTCCCTCCCGAGAGACCCAGTACTTC,CATSRAPSRETQYF
16,-,TRBJ1-4,TRBV30,many,TGTGCCTGGAGTGGCGCCGGTGGACTGAGTAATGAAAAACTGTTTTTT,CAWSGAGGLSNEKLFF
13,-,TRBJ1-2,TRBV19,-,TGTGCCAGTAGTACCTTGCTTGGCTATGGCTACACCTTC,CASSTLLGYGYTF
14,TRBD1,TRBJ1-3,TRBV18,-,TGTGCCAGCTCTTGGACAGGGTCTCGGAACACCATATATTTT,CASSWTGSRNTIYF
12,-,TRBJ2-1,TRBV4-1,-,TGCGCCAGCAGCCAACAGGGTTACGAGCAGTTCTTC,CASSQQGYEQFF
14,-,TRBJ2-5,TRBV9,-,TGTGCCAGCAGCGAGACCGGGCGGGCGGAGACCCAGTACTTC,CASSETGRAETQYF
15,TRBD2,TRBJ2-1,TRBV5-1,-,TGCGCCAGCAGCTTGCGGGGGCTAGCGGGAGATGAGCAGTTCTTC,CASSLRGLAGDEQFF
14,TRBD1,TRBJ2-7,TRBV18,once,TGTGCCAGCTCACCCAGGACAGGGATATACGAGCAGTACTTC,CASSPRTGIYEQYF
16,TRBD2,TRBJ2-1,TRBV4-2,-,TGTGCCAGCAGCTCCAGACTAGCGGGGACGGGGAATGAGCAGTTCTTC,CASSSRLAGTGNEQFF
15,TRBD1,TRBJ2-7,TRBV6-6,-,TGTGCCAGCAGTTACGGGACAGGCTTTCCCTACGAGCAGTACTTC,CASSYGTGFPYEQYF
14,-,TRBJ2-5,TRBV9,-,TGTGCCAGCAGCGTAGACGGTAGGGGAGAGACCCAGTACTTC,CASSVDGRGETQYF
16,TRBD1,TRBJ1-2,TRBV28,-,TGTGCCAGCAGTCCGGCCGGGACAGGCACTAACTATGGCTACACCTTC,CASSPAGTGTNYGYTF
13,-,TRBJ2-7,TRBV5-1,-,TGCGCCAGCCGCGAGGACAGACTCTACGAGCAGTACTTC,CASREDRLYEQYF
15,-,TRBJ2-1,TRBV13,-,TGTGCCAGCAGCTTAATGATGGGTAGTTCGGGTGAGCAGTTCTTC,CASSLMMGSSGEQFF
15,-,TRBJ2-2,TRBV2,-,TGTGCCAGCAGTCTTTGGGCCGACGGCACCGGGGAGCTGTTTTTT,CASSLWADGTGELFF
15,-,TRBJ2-3,TRBV6-6,-,TGTGCCAGCAGTTACTCTGGGGGGTTGTTGGATACGCAGTATTTT,CASSYSGGLLDTQYF
17,TRBD1,TRBJ2-1,TRBV27,few,TGTGCCAGCAGTTTGTATATCCGGACAGGGGGCTACAATGAGCAGTTCTTC,CASSLYIRTGGYNEQFF
13,-,TRBJ1-2,TRBV5-6,-,TGTGCCAGCAGCTTAGGGGTCGGCTATGGCTACACCTTC,CASSLGVGYGYTF
14,-,TRBJ2-5,TRBV11-2,-,TGTGCCAGCAGCCCTAGGGTGGGGGCAGAGACCCAGTACTTC,CASSPRVGAETQYF
15,TRBD1,TRBJ2-3,TRBV6-1,once,TGTGCCAGCAGGGACAGGGGAATCGAAACAGATACGCAGTATTTT,CASRDRGIETDTQYF
14,TRBD2,TRBJ2-1,TRBV29-1,few,TGCAGCGTCCTGACTAGCGGGAGCCACAATGAGCAGTTCTTC,CSVLTSGSHNEQFF
15,-,TRBJ1-5,TRBV19,-,TGTGCCAGTAGTATAGGACAGGCCAGCAATCAGCCCCAGCATTTT,CASSIGQASNQPQHF
13,-,TRBJ1-5,TRBV2,few,TGTGCCAGCAGTGAGGAGACCGGGCAGCCCCAGCATTTT,CASSEETGQPQHF
15,-,TRBJ1-5,TRBV6-5,-,TGTGCCAGCAGTTACGTCCAGGGCTCCAATCAGCCCCAGCATTTT,CASSYVQGSNQPQHF
15,TRBD2,TRBJ2-1,TRBV6-4,once,TGTGCCAGCAGTGAAGGACTAGCGCCCTACAATGAGCAGTTCTTC,CASSEGLAPYNEQFF
15,-,TRBJ1-6,TRBV9,-,TGTGCCAGCAGCGTAGCGACAGGAGGTAATTCACCCCTCCACTTT,CASSVATGGNSPLHF
16,-,TRBJ1-1,TRBV11-2,-,TGTGCCAGCAGCCCACCCCTCTCGGGACATAACACTGAAGCTTTCTTT,CASSPPLSGHNTEAFF
13,-,TRBJ2-1,TRBV29-1,-,TGCAGCCAAACGGGGGGCCTTACCAATGAGCAGTTCTTC,CSQTGGLTNEQFF
15,TRBD1,TRBJ1-2,TRBV5-6,-,TGTGCCAGCAGCTTTAGGACAGGCGTTAGGAATGGCTACACCTTC,CASSFRTGVRNGYTF
13,TRBD1,TRBJ2-7,TRBV4-1,-,TGCGCCAGCAGCTATGGGACAGCCTACGAGCAGTACTTC,CASSYGTAYEQYF
16,-,TRBJ2-5,TRBV28,-,TGTGCCAGCACGTCTGATAAGGTGGTCGGGCAAGAGACCCAGTACTTC,CASTSDKVVGQETQYF
10,-,TRBJ2-7,TRBV28,-,TGTGCCAGCAGTTATATCGAGCAGTACTTC,CASSYIEQYF
12,-,TRBJ2-7,TRBV30,-,TGTGCCTGGAGTGCCGGGACGTTCGAGCAGTACTTC,CAWSAGTFEQYF